This T cell receptor (beta chain) was obtained from a study of blood T cell repertoires in COVID-19. Study as a whole: Symptom resolution, clearance, or two negative PCRs marked donors in Cohort 3 as recovered. Material from acute and convalescent COVID-19 was sourced from the United States, Italy and Spain.

V was trimmed by 3 bases and J by 3 bases, leaving 25 bases between them. Germline CDR1 reads MDHEN; CDR2 reads SYDVKM. This CDR3 spans 19 amino acids. Some clones are missing from TCRdb's copy, which holds only in-frame ones; the method was immunoSEQ multiplex PCR. Among about 230,000 clones, about 86% were seen once, and the ten largest hold roughly 3.2%. The participants were between about 18 and 100 years old and came from about two dozen US areas. Participants were placed into cohorts based on the clinical history they reported. The receptor was derived from a woman aged 50 to 65 in a cohort exposed to, infected with or recovered from COVID-19 (not recorded which). The sequencing sample was made of PBMCs or T cells enriched from blood (not recorded which). V and J are TRBV28 and TRBJ2-3; maybe TRBD1 (8 bases). The CDR3 spells CASSLGGTGTGLPTDTQYF. CDR3 coding DNA: TGTGCCAGCAGTTTGGGGGGGACCGGGACAGGACTTCCGACAGATACGCAGTATTTT.